This T cell receptor (beta chain) was captured by sequencing in a study of control samples from healthy donors and cancer patients. Using immunoSEQ multiplex PCR, the repertoire was profiled, and TCRdb retains in-frame clones only, with some absent. The sample has fewer than 70,000 clones; 84% are singletons. The V end lost 0 bases, the J end lost 4 bases, and 4 bases lay between the germline ends. Per the germline V gene, CDR1 is LNHDA and CDR2 is SQIVND (reference sequence). The CDR3 extends over 13 amino acids. The clonotype was recovered from a woman in her forties or fifties with lung cancer. Sequencing was performed on PBMCs. This chain links TRBV19 with TRBJ1-5; D is uncertain. CDR3: CASSIEDNQPQHF. DNA of the CDR3: TGTGCCAGTAGTATAGAGGATAATCAGCCCCAGCATTTT.